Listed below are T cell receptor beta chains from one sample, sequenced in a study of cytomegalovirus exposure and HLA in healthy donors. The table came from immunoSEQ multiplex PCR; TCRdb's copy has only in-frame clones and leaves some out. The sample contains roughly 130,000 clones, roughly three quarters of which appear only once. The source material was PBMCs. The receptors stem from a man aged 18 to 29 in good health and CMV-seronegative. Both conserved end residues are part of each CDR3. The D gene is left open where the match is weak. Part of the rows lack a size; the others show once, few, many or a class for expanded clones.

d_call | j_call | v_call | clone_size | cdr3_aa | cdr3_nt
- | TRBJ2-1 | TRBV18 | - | CASSSYSTQQFF | TGTGCCAGCTCATCATACAGTACCCAGCAGTTCTTC
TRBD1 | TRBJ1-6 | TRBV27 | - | CASSFQTGVDSPLHF | TGTGCCAGCAGTTTTCAGACAGGGGTTGATTCACCCCTCCACTTT
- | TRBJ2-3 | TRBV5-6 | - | CASSTHTGYRTDTQYF | TGTGCCAGCAGCACCCACACAGGGTACCGCACAGATACGCAGTATTTT
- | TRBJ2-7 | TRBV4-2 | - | CASSLGREAYEQYF | TGTGCCAGCAGCTTGGGCAGGGAAGCCTACGAGCAGTACTTC
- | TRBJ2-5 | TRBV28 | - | CASLPQVGLGETQYF | TGTGCCAGCCTACCTCAAGTGGGGCTGGGAGAGACCCAGTACTTC
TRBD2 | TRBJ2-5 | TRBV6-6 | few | CASSPGLATETQYF | TGTGCCAGCAGCCCGGGACTAGCTACAGAGACCCAGTACTTC
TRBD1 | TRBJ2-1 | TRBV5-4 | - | CASSLDRGGEQFF | TGTGCCAGCAGCTTGGACAGGGGCGGTGAGCAGTTCTTC
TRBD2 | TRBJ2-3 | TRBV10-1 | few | CASGDSGTLDTQYF | TGCGCCAGCGGGGATAGCGGGACCCTTGATACGCAGTATTTT
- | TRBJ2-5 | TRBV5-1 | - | CASSLSGSGGGETQYF | TGCGCCAGCAGTCTCTCGGGGTCGGGCGGAGGGGAGACCCAGTACTTC
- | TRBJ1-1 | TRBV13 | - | CASSLGRSSGGAFF | TGTGCCAGCAGCTTAGGCCGGAGCTCCGGCGGAGCTTTCTTT
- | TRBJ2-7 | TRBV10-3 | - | CAISVDSSYEQYF | TGTGCCATCAGTGTGGACAGCTCCTACGAGCAGTACTTC
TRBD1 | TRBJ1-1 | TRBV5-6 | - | CASSAGDRGIAEAFF | TGTGCCAGCAGCGCCGGGGACAGGGGGATCGCTGAAGCTTTCTTT
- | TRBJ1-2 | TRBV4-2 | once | CASSREQGEGNGYTF | TGTGCCAGCAGCCGGGAACAGGGTGAAGGGAATGGCTACACCTTC
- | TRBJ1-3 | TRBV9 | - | CASSSSVTEGNTIYF | TGTGCCAGCAGCTCCAGTGTGACAGAGGGAAACACCATATATTTT
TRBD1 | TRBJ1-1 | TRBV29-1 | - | CSVGTVNTEAFF | TGCAGCGTCGGGACAGTGAACACTGAAGCTTTCTTT
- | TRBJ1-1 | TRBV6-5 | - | CASSELVVSCEAFF | TGTGCCAGCAGTGAACTTGTGGTTTCCTGTGAAGCTTTCTTT
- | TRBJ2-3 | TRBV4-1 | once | CASSQGRAGPSTDTQYF | TGCGCCAGCAGCCAAGGACGGGCGGGGCCTAGCACAGATACGCAGTATTTT
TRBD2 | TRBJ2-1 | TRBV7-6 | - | CASSLLSGSSNEQFF | TGTGCCAGCAGCTTACTTAGCGGGAGTAGTAATGAGCAGTTCTTC
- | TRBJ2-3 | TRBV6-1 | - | CASSEADRSLVDTQYF | TGTGCCAGCAGTGAAGCCGACAGGTCACTGGTAGATACGCAGTATTTT
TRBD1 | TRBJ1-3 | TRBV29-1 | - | CSVRQGSGNTIYF | TGCAGCGTTCGACAGGGATCTGGAAACACCATATATTTT
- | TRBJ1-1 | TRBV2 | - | CASSEQGPNTEAFF | TGTGCCAGCAGTGAACAGGGCCCTAACACTGAAGCTTTCTTT
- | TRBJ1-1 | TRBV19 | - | CASSPQRLKNTEAFF | TGTGCCAGTAGTCCCCAGCGACTCAAGAACACTGAAGCTTTCTTT
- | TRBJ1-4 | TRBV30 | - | CAWSVQGPEKLFF | TGTGCCTGGAGTGTTCAGGGCCCCGAAAAACTGTTTTTT
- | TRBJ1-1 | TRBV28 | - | CASSPEDTDRYTEAFF | TGTGCCAGCAGTCCAGAAGATACCGACAGGTACACTGAAGCTTTCTTT
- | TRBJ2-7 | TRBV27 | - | CASSLRGSHEQYF | TGTGCCAGCAGTTTAAGGGGCTCCCACGAGCAGTACTTC
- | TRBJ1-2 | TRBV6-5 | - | CASRKGAGGGYTF | TGTGCCAGCAGAAAAGGGGCCGGTGGTGGCTACACCTTC
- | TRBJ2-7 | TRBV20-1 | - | CSARDGGGQYF | TGCAGTGCTAGAGACGGGGGTGGGCAGTACTTC
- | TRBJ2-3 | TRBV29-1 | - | CSVVRVRGGTDTQYF | TGCAGCGTTGTGCGGGTCAGGGGAGGCACAGATACGCAGTATTTT
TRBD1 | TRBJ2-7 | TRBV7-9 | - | CASSPLGQGTEQYF | TGTGCCAGCAGCCCCCTAGGACAGGGGACCGAGCAGTACTTC
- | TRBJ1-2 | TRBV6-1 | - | CASSASGVRPFNGYTF | TGTGCCAGCAGTGCCTCAGGGGTCCGTCCTTTTAATGGCTACACCTTC
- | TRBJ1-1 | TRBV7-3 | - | CASSFSPGNTEAFF | TGTGCCAGCAGCTTCTCGCCAGGGAATACTGAAGCTTTCTTT
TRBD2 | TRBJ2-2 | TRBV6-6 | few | CASSNRLAGRTGELFF | TGTGCCAGCAGTAACAGACTAGCGGGGCGGACCGGGGAGCTGTTTTTT
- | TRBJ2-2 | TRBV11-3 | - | CASSLDRPGTGELFF | TGTGCCAGCAGCTTAGATCGGCCGGGCACCGGGGAGCTGTTTTTT
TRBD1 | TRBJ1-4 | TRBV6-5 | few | CASSEGTGSEKLFF | TGTGCCAGCAGTGAAGGGACAGGGTCTGAAAAACTGTTTTTT
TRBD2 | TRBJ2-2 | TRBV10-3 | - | CAISALGLAGGDGDTGELFF | TGTGCCATCAGTGCACTGGGACTAGCGGGGGGGGATGGGGACACCGGGGAGCTGTTTTTT
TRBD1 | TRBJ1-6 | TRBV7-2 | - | CASSNPGQSASYNSPLHF | TGTGCCAGCAGCAACCCGGGACAGTCTGCTTCCTATAATTCACCCCTCCACTTT
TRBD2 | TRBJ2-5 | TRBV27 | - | CASSLVSGEETQYF | TGTGCCAGCAGTTTAGTTAGCGGGGAAGAGACCCAGTACTTC
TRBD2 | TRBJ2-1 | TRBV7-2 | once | CASKQTSGRDEQFF | TGTGCCAGCAAACAGACTAGCGGGAGAGATGAGCAGTTCTTC
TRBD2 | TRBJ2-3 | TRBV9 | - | CASSVVAGGTDTQYF | TGTGCCAGCAGCGTAGTAGCGGGAGGCACAGATACGCAGTATTTT
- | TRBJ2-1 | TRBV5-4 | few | CASSRGGGTVNEQFF | TGTGCCAGCAGCAGGGGCGGCGGGACTGTAAATGAGCAGTTCTTC
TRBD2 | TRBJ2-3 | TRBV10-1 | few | CASSPGGQRDTQYF | TGCGCCAGCAGTCCGGGAGGACAAAGGGATACGCAGTATTTT
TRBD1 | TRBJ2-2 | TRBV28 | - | CASSSRDRPNTGELFF | TGTGCCAGCAGCTCCCGGGACAGGCCGAACACCGGGGAGCTGTTTTTT
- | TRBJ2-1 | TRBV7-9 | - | CASSPLGGTEQFF | TGTGCCAGCAGCCCCCTGGGGGGTACTGAGCAGTTCTTC
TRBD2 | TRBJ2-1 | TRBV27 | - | CASSTSGTREFF | TGTGCCAGCAGTACATCCGGGACTAGGGAGTTCTTC
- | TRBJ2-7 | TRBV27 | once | CASRALGSYEQYF | TGTGCCAGCAGGGCCCTAGGCTCCTACGAGCAGTACTTC
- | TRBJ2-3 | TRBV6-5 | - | CASSYGGRTRDTQYF | TGTGCCAGCAGTTACGGTGGCCGTACGAGGGATACGCAGTATTTT
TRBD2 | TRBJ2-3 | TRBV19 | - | CASSIAGRADTQYF | TGTGCCAGTAGTATAGCGGGGAGGGCAGATACGCAGTATTTT
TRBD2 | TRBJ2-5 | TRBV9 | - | CASSVGAQREGLETQYF | TGTGCCAGCAGCGTAGGAGCCCAGCGGGAGGGCCTAGAGACCCAGTACTTC
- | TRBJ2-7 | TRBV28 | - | CASSLWDTNYEQYF | TGTGCCAGCAGTTTATGGGACACCAACTACGAGCAGTACTTC
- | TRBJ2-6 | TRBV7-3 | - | CASSNPRGHNNVLTF | TGTGCCAGCAGCAACCCTCGGGGACACAACAACGTCCTGACTTTC